The clone carrying this T cell receptor (beta chain) was counted at least ten times. The data are from a study of T-cell reconstitution after alpha-beta-depleted transplantation in children. The authors prepared the TCRbeta library with unique molecular identifiers. TCRdb re-called the PCR reads through MiXCR, storing one row per CDR3 protein. Of 600,000 to 800,000 distinct CDR3 sequences listed, around 13% are singletons. The CDR3 consists of 11 residues. V lost 6 bases to trimming and J lost 5 bases, with 9 bases between them. The germline CDR1 and CDR2 sequences are SGHRS and YFSETQ. This receptor was obtained from a girl aged 2-10 years with congenital amegakaryocytic thrombocytopenia, due to receive a stem cell transplant. The chain couples TRBV5-1 to TRBJ2-7; D is undetermined. The specimen comprised PBMCs, sampled before TCRalphabeta/CD19-depleted stem cell transplant. CDR3 bases: TGCGCCAGCATTATCCGCGACGAGCAGTACTTC. Translation: CASIIRDEQYF.